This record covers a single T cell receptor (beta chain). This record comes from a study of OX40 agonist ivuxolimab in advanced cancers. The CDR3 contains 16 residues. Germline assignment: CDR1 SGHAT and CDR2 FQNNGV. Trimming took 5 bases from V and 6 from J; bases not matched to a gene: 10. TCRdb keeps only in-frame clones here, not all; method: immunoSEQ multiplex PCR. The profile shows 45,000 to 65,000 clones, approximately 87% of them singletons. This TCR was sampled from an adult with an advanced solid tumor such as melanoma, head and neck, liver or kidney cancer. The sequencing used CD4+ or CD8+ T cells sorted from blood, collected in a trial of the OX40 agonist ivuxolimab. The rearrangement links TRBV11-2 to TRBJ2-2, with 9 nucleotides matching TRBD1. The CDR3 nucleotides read TGTGCCAGCAGCCTCCGGGACAGGGTCTCGTCCGGGGAGCTGTTTTTT. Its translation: CASSLRDRVSSGELFF.